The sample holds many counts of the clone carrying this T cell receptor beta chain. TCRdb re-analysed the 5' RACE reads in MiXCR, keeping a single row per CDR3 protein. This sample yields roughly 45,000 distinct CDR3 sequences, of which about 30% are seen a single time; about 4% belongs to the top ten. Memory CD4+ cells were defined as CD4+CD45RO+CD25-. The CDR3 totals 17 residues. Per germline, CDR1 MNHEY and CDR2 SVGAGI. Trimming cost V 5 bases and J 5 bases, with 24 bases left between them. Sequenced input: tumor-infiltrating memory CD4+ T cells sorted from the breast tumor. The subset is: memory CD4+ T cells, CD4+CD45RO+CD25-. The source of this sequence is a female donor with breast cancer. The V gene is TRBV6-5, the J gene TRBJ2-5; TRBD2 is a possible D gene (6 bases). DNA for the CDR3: TGTGCCAGCAGTCTGGGGGGATTGGGCAGAAAAAGGGAGACCCAGTACTTC. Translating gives CASSLGGLGRKRETQYF.